Presented here are 14 T cell receptor beta chains from one specimen sequenced in a study of blood T cell repertoires in COVID-19. Only in-frame clones appear in the TCRdb table, and some are missing; sequencing was by immunoSEQ multiplex PCR. The top ten hold over 3.5% of the sample, which has fewer than 350,000 clones, 85% seen once. The sample comprised peripheral blood. The receptors shown here come from a woman between 50 and 59 years old with active or convalescent COVID-19.

The chain employs TRBV3-1 (or the pseudogene TRBV3-2) and TRBJ1-2; D perhaps matches TRBD1 (5 bases). There are 13 residues in the CDR3. V was trimmed by 2 bases and J by 4 bases, leaving 8 bases between them. Germline CDR1 reads LGHDT; CDR2 reads YNNKEL (reference sequence). This CDR3 reads CASSQPQGYGYTF. The CDR3 region has the DNA TGTGCCAGCAGCCAACCGCAGGGCTATGGCTACACCTTC.

This clone was counted only a few times. V gene TRBV7-9 combines with J gene TRBJ2-1, with 9 nucleotides matching TRBD2. This CDR3 has 16 residues. The J segment lost 6 bases and the V segment lost 1 base, leaving 7 bases of the junction unmatched. Per germline, CDR1 SEHNR and CDR2 FQNEAQ (reference sequence). As DNA, the CDR3 is TGTGCCAGCAGCTTAGGGGGGTTACTAGCGGGCAATGAGCAGTTCTTC. Its protein is CASSLGGLLAGNEQFF.

The chain employs TRBV6-5 and TRBJ1-1; D perhaps matches TRBD1 (6 bases). The CDR3 is 14 amino acids. Trimming took off 2 bases at V and 5 bases at J, with 12 bases between the two ends. Looked up from germline, CDR1 is MNHEY and CDR2 is SVGAGI. The CDR3 sequence: CASSYRGSWTEAFF. CDR3 in DNA: TGTGCCAGCAGTTACAGGGGGAGTTGGACTGAAGCTTTCTTT.

This clone was seen only a few times. The V gene is TRBV7-9, the J gene TRBJ2-6; TRBD1 agrees at 12 bases. There are 19 residues in the CDR3. Trimming removed 2 bases from V and 1 base from J; junction bases left unmatched: 6. Germline V gene lookup returns CDR1 SEHNR and CDR2 FQNEAQ (reference sequence). The DNA of the CDR3 is TGTGCCAGCAGCTTATCTACGGGACAGGGGGCTTCTGGGGCCAACGTCCTGACTTTC. Amino acid sequence: CASSLSTGQGASGANVLTF. Filled out from reference TRBV7-9 and TRBJ2-6, the complete variable domain reads DTGVSQNPRHKITKRGQNVTFRCDPISEHNRLYWYRQTLGQGPEFLTYFQNEAQLEKSRLLSDRFSAERPKGSFSTLEIQRTEQGDSAMYLCASSLSTGQGASGANVLTFGAGSRLTVL.

The V call is TRBV9, the J call TRBJ2-3, with 9 nucleotides matching TRBD2. CDR3 length: 17 amino acids. Germline loops: CDR1 SGDLS, CDR2 YYNGEE. V dropped 0 bases and J dropped 6; count of bases not matched to a gene: 11. DNA for the CDR3: TGTGCCAGCAGCGTAGAGGGACTAGCCACTTCGTCGGATACGCAGTATTTT. This translates into CASSVEGLATSSDTQYF.

The chain joins TRBV15 to TRBJ1-3; unclear D gene. Per germline, CDR1 LNHNV and CDR2 YYDKDF (reference sequence). The CDR3 totals 15 residues. Trimming cost V 0 bases and J 0 bases, with 6 bases left between them. CDR3 nucleotide sequence: TGTGCCACCAGCAGAGATAGGAGCTCTGGAAACACCATATATTTT. Residues: CATSRDRSSGNTIYF.

V gene TRBV7-2 combines with J gene TRBJ1-3; D is unresolved. The CDR3 spans 13 residues. Germline V gene data show CDR1 as SGHTA and CDR2 as FQGNSA. Trimming stripped 7 bases from V and 4 bases from J, with 11 bases between. DNA for the CDR3: TGTGCCAGCACCACAACGTCCGGAAACACCATATATTTT. Its translation is CASTTTSGNTIYF. Using reference TRBV7-2 and TRBJ1-3 for the parts outside the CDR3, the full variable domain is GAGVSQSPSNKVTEKGKDVELRCDPISGHTALYWYRQSLGQGLEFLIYFQGNSAPDKSGLPSDRFSAERTGGSVSTLTIQRTQQEDSAVYLCASTTTSGNTIYFGEGSWLTVV.

The rearrangement joins TRBV29-1 to TRBJ2-7; 12 nucleotides align to TRBD2. In germline, CDR1 is SQVTM, CDR2 ANQGSEA. Trimming took 6 bases from V and 4 from J; bases not matched to a gene: 4. The CDR3 contains 13 residues. The CDR3, as DNA: TGCAGCGTCCTAGCGGGAGGGAAATACGAGCAGTACTTC. It encodes CSVLAGGKYEQYF.

The V gene is TRBV10-2, the J gene TRBJ1-6, with D perhaps matching TRBD1 (5 bases). The CDR3 spans 18 residues. V shed 0 bases and J shed 8 bases, with 20 bases lying between them. Germline-derived CDR1 and CDR2 are WSHSY and SAAADI. The CDR3 DNA reads TGCGCCAGCAGTGAGTCGCGGTTTAGGGGACGGGGGGATTCACCCCTCCACTTT. Residues: CASSESRFRGRGDSPLHF.

This chain joins TRBV30 and TRBJ1-2; tentatively, D is TRBD1 (6 bases). Trimming took 1 base from V and 5 from J, leaving 8 bases between them. The germline V gene has CDR1 GTSNPN and CDR2 SVGIG (reference sequence). This CDR3 has 12 amino acids. Here the CDR3 reads CAWSEGTYGYTF. The CDR3 DNA reads TGTGCCTGGAGTGAGGGGACATATGGCTACACCTTC.

This clone was detected only a few times. The chain uses TRBV30 and TRBJ1-1; D is unclear. The V end lost 3 bases, the J end lost 0 bases, and 11 bases lay between the germline ends. Germline V gene data show CDR1 as GTSNPN and CDR2 as SVGIG (reference sequence). There are 14 residues in the CDR3. The CDR3 reads CAWRHPGVNTEAFF. In nucleotides, the CDR3 is TGTGCCTGGAGACACCCCGGGGTGAACACTGAAGCTTTCTTT. Variable domain in full (rest from reference TRBV30 and TRBJ1-1): SQTIHQWPATLVQPVGSPLSLECTVEGTSNPNLYWYRQAAGRGLQLLFYSVGIGQISSEVPQNLSASRPQDRQFILSSKKLLLSDSGFYLCAWRHPGVNTEAFFGQGTRLTVV.

This clone was counted a single time. The genes are TRBV5-1 and TRBJ1-4; D remains ambiguous. The V gene's germline CDR1 is SGHRS and CDR2 YFSETQ. With 0 bases removed from V and 8 bases from J, the gap between germline ends came to 11 bases. The CDR3 covers 14 residues. The CDR3 is CASSLDWGEEKLFF. The CDR3 DNA sequence: TGCGCCAGCAGCTTGGATTGGGGAGAGGAAAAACTGTTTTTT.

The CDR3 is CAWSPTGDGYTF. CDR3 in DNA: TGTGCCTGGAGCCCGACAGGGGATGGCTACACCTTC. V gene TRBV30 combines with J gene TRBJ1-2; 8 bases match TRBD1. Germline trimming cut 3 bases from V and 6 bases from J; bases unmatched to any gene: 3. Germline values: CDR1 GTSNPN, CDR2 SVGIG (reference sequence). The CDR3 is 12 amino acids.

The V and J genes are TRBV7-3 and TRBJ2-1, with TRBD2 identical over 9 bases. Germline V lookup: CDR1 SGHTA, CDR2 FQGTGA. The CDR3 length is 16 residues. V was pared by 5 bases and J by 4 bases, with 9 bases of the junction left unmatched. CDR3 bases: TGTGCCAGCAGCGCCCAAATAGCGGGAGTGTACAATGAGCAGTTCTTC. It encodes CASSAQIAGVYNEQFF.